The source of this TCR beta chain is a study of blood T cell repertoires in COVID-19. Whole-study context: The study drew acute and convalescent COVID-19 samples from the United States, Italy and Spain.

This clone has a handful of counts. All exposed participants met a person with COVID-19 within 2 weeks before entering the study. V lost 1 base and J lost 4, with 11 bases in between. CDR1 is KGHSH, CDR2 LQKENI, per germline. The CDR3 has 15 amino acids. Clones were read by immunoSEQ multiplex PCR, and TCRdb kept only the in-frame ones, dropping some. The profile shows more than 150,000 clones, about 80% of them singletons. V usage is TRBV18 and J usage is TRBJ1-5, with D uncertain. The clonotype originates from a man between 60 and 75 years old who had been exposed to COVID-19. What was sequenced was PBMCs or T cells enriched from blood (not recorded which). CDR3 sequence: CASSPLSTVNQPQHF. The CDR3 nucleotides read TGTGCCAGCTCACCACTAAGCACAGTAAATCAGCCCCAGCATTTT.